Described below is a single T cell receptor (beta chain) sequence and its context. The data stem from a study of blood T cell repertoires in COVID-19. CDR1 and CDR2 (germline): MNHEY, SVGAGI. There are 16 residues in the CDR3. Unmatched junction bases numbered 8, after V lost 2 bases and J lost 2 bases. The repertoire was sequenced with immunoSEQ multiplex PCR; TCRdb's copy has only in-frame clones and lacks some. The data contain just over 300,000 clones, 87% of them seen just once; the ten biggest clones take up around 9%. The genes are TRBV6-5 and TRBJ1-2; 7 nucleotides agree with TRBD1. The sample comprised PBMCs or T cells enriched from blood (not recorded which). This TCR came from a woman aged 18-29 years who had recovered from COVID-19. CDR3 DNA sequence: TGTGCCAGCAGTTACACTTCGGACAGGCTCAACTATGGCTACACCTTC. It translates to CASSYTSDRLNYGYTF.